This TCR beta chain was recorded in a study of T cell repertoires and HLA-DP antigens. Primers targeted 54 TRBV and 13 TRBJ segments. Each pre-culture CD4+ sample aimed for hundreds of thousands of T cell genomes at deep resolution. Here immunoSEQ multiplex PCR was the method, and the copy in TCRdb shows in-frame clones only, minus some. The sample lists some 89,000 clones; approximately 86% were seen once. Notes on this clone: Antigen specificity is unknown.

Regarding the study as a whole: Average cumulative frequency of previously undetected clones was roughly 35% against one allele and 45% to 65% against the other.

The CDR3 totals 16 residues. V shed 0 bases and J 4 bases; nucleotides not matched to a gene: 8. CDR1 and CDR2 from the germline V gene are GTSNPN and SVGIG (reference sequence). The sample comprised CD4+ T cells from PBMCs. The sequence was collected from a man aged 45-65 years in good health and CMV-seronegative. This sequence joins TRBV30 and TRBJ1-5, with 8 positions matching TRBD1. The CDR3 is CAWSVGQGVGNQPQHF. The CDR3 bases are TGTGCCTGGAGTGTAGGACAGGGAGTGGGAAATCAGCCCCAGCATTTT.